A selection of T cell receptor beta chains follows, all from one sample in a study of blood T cell repertoires in COVID-19. Libraries were prepared by immunoSEQ multiplex PCR; TCRdb keeps only in-frame clonotypes and omits some of them. The table has around 270,000 clones, roughly 84% seen once. Sequencing was carried out using peripheral blood. The origin of the receptors is a human donor with COVID-19, enrolled during active disease. The donor label of this sample is uncertain. CDR3s include the opening cysteine and the closing phenylalanine or tryptophan. Fields, in order: J gene, D gene, clone size, V gene, CDR3 protein, CDR3 DNA. D genes are given only for firm matches. Clone size is given for some rows only: seen once, a few or many times, or a class if the clone is expanded.

TRBJ1-5	-	-	TRBV28	CASSLGGLVVSNQPQHF	TGTGCCAGCAGTTTAGGGGGCTTAGTGGTTAGCAATCAGCCCCAGCATTTT
TRBJ1-1	-	-	TRBV30	CAWSVVTEAFF	TGTGCCTGGAGTGTCGTTACTGAAGCTTTCTTT
TRBJ2-2	TRBD2	-	TRBV11-2	CASRIAGGTGELFF	TGTGCCAGCAGAATAGCGGGAGGAACCGGGGAGCTGTTTTTT
TRBJ1-3	-	-	TRBV30	CAWSRQGNSGNTIYF	TGTGCCTGGAGTAGGCAGGGTAACTCTGGAAACACCATATATTTT
TRBJ2-3	-	once	TRBV28	CASLGQGTDTQYF	TGTGCCAGCCTGGGGCAGGGCACAGATACGCAGTATTTT
TRBJ1-2	TRBD1	-	TRBV7-9	CASSLGQGANYGYTF	TGTGCCAGCAGCTTGGGACAGGGGGCTAACTATGGCTACACCTTC
TRBJ1-1	TRBD1	-	TRBV4-1	CASSQDWRGRVAFF	TGCGCCAGCAGCCAAGATTGGAGGGGGCGGGTCGCTTTCTTT
TRBJ1-2	TRBD1	-	TRBV7-2	CASSLGGTGIWSGYTF	TGTGCCAGCAGCTTAGGGGGGACAGGCATATGGAGTGGCTACACCTTC
TRBJ1-4	-	-	TRBV19	CASTFIAAVGNEKLFF	TGTGCCAGTACTTTCATTGCGGCCGTCGGTAATGAAAAACTGTTTTTT
TRBJ2-7	TRBD2	-	TRBV7-2	CASSGGTSGFTYEQYF	TGTGCCAGCAGCGGTGGGACTAGCGGGTTTACCTACGAGCAGTACTTC
TRBJ2-7	TRBD1	-	TRBV7-3	CASGQGAGEQYF	TGTGCCAGCGGGCAGGGGGCTGGCGAGCAGTACTTC
TRBJ2-1	-	-	TRBV5-1	CASSLSGQGGVGEQFF	TGCGCCAGCAGCTTGTCGGGGCAGGGGGGTGTGGGTGAGCAGTTCTTC
TRBJ1-6	-	-	TRBV28	CASSLSPGYNSPLHF	TGTGCCAGCAGTTTATCCCCAGGCTATAATTCACCCCTCCACTTT
TRBJ2-7	TRBD1	-	TRBV6-2/TRBV6-3	CASSRDRDVTYEQYF	TGTGCCAGCAGTCGGGACAGGGACGTTACCTACGAGCAGTACTTC
TRBJ1-2	-	-	TRBV30	CAVQSSNYGYTF	TGTGCCGTACAGAGTTCTAACTATGGCTACACCTTC
TRBJ2-1	TRBD2	-	TRBV11-2	CASSLQRTSGRAKGEQFF	TGTGCCAGCAGCTTGCAGAGGACTAGCGGGAGGGCCAAGGGTGAGCAGTTCTTC
TRBJ1-5	-	-	TRBV10-3	CAISGRGRNQPQHF	TGTGCCATCAGTGGCAGGGGAAGAAATCAGCCCCAGCATTTT
TRBJ2-7	TRBD2	-	TRBV27	CASLSASGGLTYEQYF	TGTGCCAGCCTGTCGGCTAGCGGGGGGCTGACCTACGAGCAGTACTTC
TRBJ2-7	TRBD2	-	TRBV10-3	CAISEGGPGLAGLGSLLYF	TGTGCCATCAGTGAGGGGGGTCCGGGACTAGCGGGGTTGGGGAGTCTCCTGTACTTC
TRBJ1-2	-	few	TRBV28	CASRPRGLDYGYTF	TGTGCCAGCAGACCCAGAGGACTCGATTATGGCTACACCTTC
TRBJ1-2	-	few	TRBV19	CASSGVAARGYTF	TGTGCCAGTAGCGGGGTGGCCGCCCGGGGCTACACCTTC
TRBJ1-5	-	-	TRBV19	CASSIPGIKEPQHF	TGTGCCAGTAGTATCCCAGGGATTAAAGAGCCCCAGCATTTT
TRBJ2-3	TRBD2	-	TRBV5-4	CASSLFTSGTDTQYF	TGTGCCAGCAGCTTATTCACTAGCGGCACAGATACGCAGTATTTT
TRBJ2-3	-	-	TRBV9	CASSPFWATDTQYF	TGTGCCAGCAGCCCCTTTTGGGCCACAGATACGCAGTATTTT
TRBJ1-1	-	-	TRBV28	CASSTRQVWNTEAFF	TGTGCCAGCAGCACACGACAGGTTTGGAACACTGAAGCTTTCTTT
TRBJ1-2	-	once	TRBV19	CASSIDRGANGRYGYTF	TGTGCCAGTAGTATAGATAGGGGCGCGAACGGGCGCTATGGCTACACCTTC